The clone carrying this TCR beta chain has a handful of counts. The data stem from a study of blood T cell repertoires in COVID-19. Overall study: Both acute and convalescent COVID-19 samples were obtained from the United States, Italy and Spain. Sources were T cells, B-cell-depleted T cells, or PBMCs; the material itself was cDNA or gDNA.

Trimming cost V 7 bases and J 3 bases; bases outside gene matches: 5. From germline, CDR1 is SNHLY and CDR2 FYNNEI. The CDR3 has 14 residues. Clinical histories supplied by participants themselves formed the basis of cohort assignment. Assay: immunoSEQ multiplex PCR; the TCRdb copy retains only in-frame clones and omits some. Among over 200,000 clones listed, approximately 88% were seen once. This TCR was recovered from a woman aged 40 to 55 with acute COVID-19. Sequences were obtained from PBMCs or T cells enriched from blood (not recorded which). The chain joins TRBV2 to TRBJ2-1; 8 positions agree with TRBD1. The CDR3 bases are TGTGCCAGCAAGAGACAGGGGAGCTACAATGAGCAGTTCTTC. Protein sequence: CASKRQGSYNEQFF. The variable domain in full, completed from reference TRBV2 and TRBJ2-1, reads EPEVTQTPSHQVTQMGQEVILRCVPISNHLYFYWYRQILGQKVEFLVSFYNNEISEKSEIFDDQFSVERPDGSNFTLKIRSTKLEDSAMYFCASKRQGSYNEQFFGPGTRLTVL.